This is a list of T cell receptor beta chains from one sample in a study of blood T cell repertoires in COVID-19. Clones were sequenced by immunoSEQ multiplex PCR, and TCRdb holds only the in-frame ones, with some missing. This table holds under 150,000 clones, approximately 85% found once. Sequencing was carried out using peripheral blood. These receptors were collected from a human donor in a cohort sampled during active COVID-19. Each CDR3 is given with its conserved first and last residue. The D gene is left open where the match is weak. Clone sizes are given selectively: once, few, many, or a class where the clone is expanded.

v_call: TRBV24-1; d_call: NA; clone_size: NA; j_call: TRBJ2-5; cdr3_aa: CATSDQDQETQYF
v_call: TRBV2; d_call: TRBD2; clone_size: NA; j_call: TRBJ2-3; cdr3_aa: CASSNQASGASTDTQYF
v_call: TRBV19; d_call: NA; clone_size: few; j_call: TRBJ2-2; cdr3_aa: CASSILIGGANTGELFF
v_call: TRBV27; d_call: TRBD2; clone_size: NA; j_call: TRBJ2-5; cdr3_aa: CASSSLGGSETQYF
v_call: TRBV3-1/TRBV3-2; d_call: NA; clone_size: NA; j_call: TRBJ1-1; cdr3_aa: CASGQKNTEAFF
v_call: TRBV3-1/TRBV3-2; d_call: TRBD2; clone_size: many; j_call: TRBJ2-7; cdr3_aa: CASSQTIGSGATYEQYF
v_call: TRBV9; d_call: NA; clone_size: once; j_call: TRBJ2-2; cdr3_aa: CASSPRLVSKNTGELFF
v_call: TRBV24-1; d_call: NA; clone_size: once; j_call: TRBJ1-5; cdr3_aa: CATSDTSQGYGQHF
v_call: TRBV30; d_call: NA; clone_size: NA; j_call: TRBJ1-5; cdr3_aa: CAWSVKGNQPQHF
v_call: TRBV5-6; d_call: NA; clone_size: NA; j_call: TRBJ1-1; cdr3_aa: CASSLGTQGAFF
v_call: TRBV3-1/TRBV3-2; d_call: NA; clone_size: NA; j_call: TRBJ1-6; cdr3_aa: CASSGDRDSPLHF
v_call: TRBV18; d_call: NA; clone_size: NA; j_call: TRBJ2-2; cdr3_aa: CASSPSTDSPGELFF
v_call: TRBV29-1; d_call: NA; clone_size: NA; j_call: TRBJ2-5; cdr3_aa: CSVHMRAGSLETQYF
v_call: TRBV20-1; d_call: NA; clone_size: NA; j_call: TRBJ1-1; cdr3_aa: CSASGSLRTPNTEAFF
v_call: TRBV5-4; d_call: NA; clone_size: once; j_call: TRBJ1-2; cdr3_aa: CASSSRAGVYGYTF
v_call: TRBV7-2; d_call: TRBD2; clone_size: once; j_call: TRBJ2-1; cdr3_aa: CASSLVLSASGSREQFF
v_call: TRBV21-1; d_call: NA; clone_size: NA; j_call: TRBJ1-4; cdr3_aa: CASSKVSGEQLFF
v_call: TRBV5-4; d_call: NA; clone_size: NA; j_call: TRBJ1-3; cdr3_aa: CASSPVGSSGRGNTIYF
v_call: TRBV7-9; d_call: NA; clone_size: few; j_call: TRBJ2-2; cdr3_aa: CASSLLRAGSTGELFF
v_call: TRBV5-1; d_call: NA; clone_size: few; j_call: TRBJ1-1; cdr3_aa: CASSLLSGMNTEAFF
v_call: TRBV30; d_call: NA; clone_size: few; j_call: TRBJ1-6; cdr3_aa: CAWSLFGTPAPLHF
v_call: TRBV6-2/TRBV6-3; d_call: TRBD2; clone_size: NA; j_call: TRBJ2-3; cdr3_aa: CASSNSAGGPDTQYF
v_call: TRBV19; d_call: TRBD1; clone_size: NA; j_call: TRBJ1-1; cdr3_aa: CASSSPGQGLREAFF
v_call: TRBV15; d_call: NA; clone_size: once; j_call: TRBJ2-1; cdr3_aa: CATSGGAAYNEQFF
v_call: TRBV11-2; d_call: NA; clone_size: few; j_call: TRBJ2-1; cdr3_aa: CASSQEPGVVNEQFF
v_call: TRBV7-2; d_call: TRBD2; clone_size: NA; j_call: TRBJ2-1; cdr3_aa: CASSLGGPPGGNEQFF
v_call: TRBV5-4; d_call: TRBD1; clone_size: NA; j_call: TRBJ2-5; cdr3_aa: CASSPGQRETQYF
v_call: TRBV5-4; d_call: NA; clone_size: NA; j_call: TRBJ2-7; cdr3_aa: CASSLTVSEPYEQYF
v_call: TRBV3-1/TRBV3-2; d_call: NA; clone_size: NA; j_call: TRBJ2-7; cdr3_aa: CASSLPTRAEQYF
v_call: TRBV6-4; d_call: NA; clone_size: once; j_call: TRBJ1-5; cdr3_aa: CASSDRLRVGNQPQHF
v_call: TRBV5-4; d_call: TRBD2; clone_size: once; j_call: TRBJ2-3; cdr3_aa: CASTNPHSGSGGGYTQYF
v_call: TRBV3-1/TRBV3-2; d_call: TRBD2; clone_size: NA; j_call: TRBJ2-1; cdr3_aa: CASSHTGRGLARGNEQFF
v_call: TRBV11-2; d_call: TRBD1; clone_size: NA; j_call: TRBJ1-5; cdr3_aa: CASSPGQGSNQPQHF
v_call: TRBV5-1; d_call: TRBD2; clone_size: NA; j_call: TRBJ2-7; cdr3_aa: CASSLTSGGAYEQYF
v_call: TRBV14; d_call: TRBD1; clone_size: NA; j_call: TRBJ1-2; cdr3_aa: CASSQDSPGDRNYGYTF
v_call: TRBV5-5; d_call: NA; clone_size: NA; j_call: TRBJ1-3; cdr3_aa: CASSYGPEAGNTIYF
v_call: TRBV4-3; d_call: TRBD2; clone_size: once; j_call: TRBJ2-3; cdr3_aa: CASSPGTSGRKDTQYF
v_call: TRBV5-4; d_call: TRBD2; clone_size: NA; j_call: TRBJ2-2; cdr3_aa: CASSPRGLAGDTGELFF
v_call: TRBV18; d_call: TRBD1; clone_size: once; j_call: TRBJ2-7; cdr3_aa: CASSTTGGPSGEQYF
v_call: TRBV6-5; d_call: TRBD1; clone_size: NA; j_call: TRBJ2-2; cdr3_aa: CASSYTPGGTGELFF
v_call: TRBV19; d_call: NA; clone_size: NA; j_call: TRBJ1-6; cdr3_aa: CASSQIQGSNSPLHF
v_call: TRBV9; d_call: NA; clone_size: NA; j_call: TRBJ2-5; cdr3_aa: CASSVEGGRGTQYF
v_call: TRBV5-6; d_call: NA; clone_size: NA; j_call: TRBJ2-7; cdr3_aa: CASSLFRGGDEQYF
v_call: TRBV6-6; d_call: NA; clone_size: NA; j_call: TRBJ1-3; cdr3_aa: CASSYREGGNTIYF
v_call: TRBV19; d_call: TRBD1; clone_size: NA; j_call: TRBJ2-5; cdr3_aa: CASSEQTGRQETQYF
v_call: TRBV7-2; d_call: TRBD2; clone_size: NA; j_call: TRBJ2-1; cdr3_aa: CASSRAGGSYNEQFF
v_call: TRBV11-2; d_call: NA; clone_size: NA; j_call: TRBJ1-1; cdr3_aa: CASSLAPGVSSEAFF
v_call: TRBV5-6; d_call: NA; clone_size: NA; j_call: TRBJ2-3; cdr3_aa: CASSLAAADTQYF
v_call: TRBV7-8; d_call: NA; clone_size: NA; j_call: TRBJ1-4; cdr3_aa: CASSLVPGNEKLFF